The subject of this entry is one T cell receptor (beta chain). Its antigen is undetermined. This sample stems from a study of T cell repertoires in aging, cancer and after chemotherapy. Turning to the study itself: Donors were grouped into six age bands spanning 30 or younger through 70 or older. Study observations and caveats: Untreated cancer patients had significantly lower blood TCR diversity than age-matched healthy donors. Median generation probability rose over the chemotherapy interval in each cancer cohort, suggesting rebound thymic output.

TCR beta rearrangements were amplified from peripheral blood genomic DNA. A mixed TRB-A/B primer pool amplified rearranged TRB by multiplex touch-down PCR. One entry per CDR3 protein, called by TCRdb with MiXCR from the multiplex PCR reads. The table includes approximately 3,500 distinct CDR3 sequences, over 30% detected once. The receptor was isolated from a human donor in good health. Material for sequencing was blood.

The CDR3 loop reads CAISERPLNTEAFF. The CDR3 region has the DNA TGTGCCATCAGTGAGCGGCCCTTGAACACTGAAGCTTTCTTT. V and J are TRBV10-3 and TRBJ1-1; D is unclear. The CDR3 contains 14 residues. Trimming removed 2 bases at V and 0 bases at J, with 7 bases between. Germline V gene sequence: CDR1 ENHRY, CDR2 SYGVKD.